This T cell receptor beta chain was recorded in a study of shared clonotypes between healthy human individuals. Regarding the study as a whole: With several donors compared, about 5% of naive CD4 clonotypes were shared.

Several immunoSEQ plates held equal portions of the genomic DNA taken from each subset. About 30,000 T cell genomes, or around 200 ng DNA, went into the sorted-subset replicate PCRs. Authors' analysis steps: In the immunoSEQ data, sequences were junction-only and lacked quality scores, so filtering differed. The repertoire was sequenced with immunoSEQ multiplex PCR; TCRdb's copy has only in-frame clones and lacks some. V, J and clone size are those of that table, while D and trimming were read from the DNA. The repertoire consists of about 680,000 clones, with roughly 94% occurring once and the leading ten covering 20% to 25%. Terminally differentiated effector memory CD45RA+ cells were excluded by CCR7 positive selection of CD45RO-negative cells. This clone came up once. Its matching antigen is unknown. The CDR3 extends over 13 amino acids. Germline values: CDR1 MDHEN, CDR2 SYDVKM. V lost 4 bases and J 5 bases, leaving 11 bases between the germline ends.

The origin of this receptor is a man aged 30 to 45 in good health. The chain combines TRBV28 with TRBJ1-2, with D unresolved. Sequencing was carried out using naive CD8+ T cells sorted from blood. This CDR3 reads CASSSPGDYGYTF. As DNA, the CDR3 is TGTGCCAGCAGTTCCCCAGGTGATTATGGCTACACCTTC.